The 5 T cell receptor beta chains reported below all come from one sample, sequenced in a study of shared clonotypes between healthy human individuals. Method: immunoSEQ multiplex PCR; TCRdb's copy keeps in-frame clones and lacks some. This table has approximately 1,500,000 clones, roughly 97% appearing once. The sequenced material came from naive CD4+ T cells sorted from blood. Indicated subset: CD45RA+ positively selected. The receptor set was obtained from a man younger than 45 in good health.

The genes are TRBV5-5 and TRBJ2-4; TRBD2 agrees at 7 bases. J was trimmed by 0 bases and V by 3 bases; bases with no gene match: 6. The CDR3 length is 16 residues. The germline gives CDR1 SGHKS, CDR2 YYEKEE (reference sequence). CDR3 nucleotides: TGTGCCAGCAGCTCCCGGGGGGACCTAGCCAAAAACATTCAGTACTTC. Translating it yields CASSSRGDLAKNIQYF.

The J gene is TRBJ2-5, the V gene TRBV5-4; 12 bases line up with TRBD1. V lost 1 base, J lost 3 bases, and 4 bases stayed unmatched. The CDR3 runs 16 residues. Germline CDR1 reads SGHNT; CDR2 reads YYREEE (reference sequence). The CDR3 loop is CASSLRGQGAKETQYF. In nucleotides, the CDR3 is TGTGCCAGCAGCTTGAGGGGACAGGGGGCTAAAGAGACCCAGTACTTC.

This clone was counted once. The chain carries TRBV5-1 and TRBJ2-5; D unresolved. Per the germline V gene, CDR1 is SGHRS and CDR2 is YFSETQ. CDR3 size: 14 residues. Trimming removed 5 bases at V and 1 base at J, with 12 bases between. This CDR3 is CASRYVSGQETQYF. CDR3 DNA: TGCGCCAGCAGGTATGTTTCGGGCCAAGAGACCCAGTACTTC.

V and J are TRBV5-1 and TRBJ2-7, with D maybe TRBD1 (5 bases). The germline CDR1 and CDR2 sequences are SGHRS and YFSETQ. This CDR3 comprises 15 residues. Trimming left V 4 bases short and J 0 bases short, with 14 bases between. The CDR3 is CASSLVTASSYEQYF. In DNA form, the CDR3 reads TGCGCCAGCAGCCTGGTGACAGCGAGCTCCTACGAGCAGTACTTC.

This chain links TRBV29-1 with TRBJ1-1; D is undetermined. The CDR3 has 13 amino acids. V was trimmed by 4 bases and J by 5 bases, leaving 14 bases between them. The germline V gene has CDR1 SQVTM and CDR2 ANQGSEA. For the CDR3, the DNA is TGCAGCGTTGCCCGACTCCTCGGGACTGAAGCTTTCTTT. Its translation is CSVARLLGTEAFF.